This T cell receptor beta chain comes out of a study of memory CD4+ T cells and cytomegalovirus serostatus (dated by TCRdb to between 2018 and 2021). In the study overall: A total of roughly 35 healthy Belgian adults, of whom 9 were CMV seropositive and 24 were CMV seronegative, were included in the cohort. To replicate a published TCR-based CMV serostatus classifier, the study sequenced CD4+ memory TCRbeta repertoires from a Belgian cohort whose cytomegalovirus serostatus was known.

CDR1 and CDR2 (SGHDN, FVKESK) derive from the germline V gene. Including cysteine and phenylalanine, the CDR3 has 17 amino acids. The retained sequence is limited to the CDR3, 51 bases, with the frame set at the first base. At the junction V is shortened by 4 bases and J by 1 base, with 19 bases in between. Single viable CD3+CD4+CD8-CD45RO+ cells were sorted as memory CD4+ T cells on a FACSAria II. CMV serostatus was determined with a Roche Elecsys assay detecting serum IgG against CMV pp150, pp28, p38 and p52. Following thawing, total CD4+ T cells were enriched through positive selection using CD4 magnetic microbeads. The samples came from a different study that was designed specifically to examine the CD4+ T cell memory repertoire. Peripheral blood mononuclear cells were isolated and cryopreserved following standard operating procedures; serum was stored at -80 °C. Staining used CD3-PerCP (BW264/56), CD4-APC (RPA-T4), CD45RO-PE (UCHT1) and CD8-Pacific Orange (3B5) antibodies, with Sytox blue excluding non-viable cells.

The Quick-DNA Microprep Kit was used to extract genomic DNA from the sorted cells. Amplification of TCRbeta DNA was done with the immunoSEQ hsTCRbeta kit, following the protocol from the manufacturer. An Illumina MiSeq instrument was used to sequence the TCRbeta libraries. The authors' analysis ran thus. Once out-of-frame sequences had been removed, some 2 million distinct TCRbeta sequences were left, which works out to an average of around 67,000 per individual. Each individual was scored according to the count of about 150 previously reported CMV-associated TCRbeta sequences and the total productive distinct TCRbeta count. A beta-binomial model was reimplemented in Python, and random forests from scikit-learn, run with default parameters, were trained on data from the US cohort. Classifier performance on the Belgian cohort was reported as the median AUC with percentile confidence intervals calculated over 10,000 bootstrap iterations. TCRdb limited this immuneACCESS table to in-frame rearrangements with V and J called. A share of clones is missing; checked studies link under half to unresolved V genes, and the rest is unexplained. That table is the source of V, J and clone size, and D and trimming were worked out from the DNA. This sample is represented by some 44,000 clones; 65% to 85% of them were singletons. Under 0.7% of the sample rests with the top ten.

About this clone: Its target antigen remains unknown. The record has no base qualities; no much larger clone is one base away.

Summary of the overall study and its limitations: For CMV serostatus prediction, a median bootstrapped AUC of 0.95 was reached with the original framework, and a median bootstrapped AUC of about 0.89 was reached with a US-trained random forest. Among the 160 or so previously reported CMV-associated TCRbeta sequences, roughly 68 showed up in the CD4+ memory repertoires, with each one found in between one and five individuals. The results were interpreted as suggesting that the CMV-associated TCR signature is mostly present in the CD4+ memory repertoire. A median bootstrapped AUC of roughly 0.95 with a 95% CI of 0.76-1.00 was achieved on the Belgian cohort by the original-framework classifier. Only CD4+CD45RO+ memory cells were sequenced, in contrast to the original study, which included naive and memory CD4+ and CD8+ populations.

The clonotype comes from an adult in good health and CMV-seronegative. Sequenced input: memory CD4+ T cells from blood. The V gene is TRBV14 and the J gene is TRBJ1-2; the D gene is possibly TRBD1, with 5 bases matching. The DNA is TGTGCCAGCAGCCCAAAAGTGGGGGACTTTCGTAACTATGGCTACACCTTC. Its protein is CASSPKVGDFRNYGYTF.